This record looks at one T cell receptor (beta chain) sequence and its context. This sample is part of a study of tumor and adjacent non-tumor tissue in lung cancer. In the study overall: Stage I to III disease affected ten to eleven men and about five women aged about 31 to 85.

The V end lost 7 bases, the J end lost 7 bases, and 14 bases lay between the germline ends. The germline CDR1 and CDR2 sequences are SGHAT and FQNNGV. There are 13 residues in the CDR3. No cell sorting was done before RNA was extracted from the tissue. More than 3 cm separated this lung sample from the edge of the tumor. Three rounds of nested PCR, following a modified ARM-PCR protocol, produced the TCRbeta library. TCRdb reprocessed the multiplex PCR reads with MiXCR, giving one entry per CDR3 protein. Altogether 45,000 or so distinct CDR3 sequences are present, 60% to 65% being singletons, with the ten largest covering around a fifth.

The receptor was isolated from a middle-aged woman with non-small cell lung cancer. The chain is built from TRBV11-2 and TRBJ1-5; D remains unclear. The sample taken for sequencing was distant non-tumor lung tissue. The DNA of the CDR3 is TGTGCCAGCAACTTCTCAGTGTGGCAGCCCCAGCATTTT. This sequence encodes CASNFSVWQPQHF.